Listed here are 2 T cell receptor beta chains from one sample, sequenced in a study of neurological immune-mediated disorders. TCRdb passed the 5' RACE reads through MiXCR, listing each CDR3 protein once. The table records approximately 90,000 distinct CDR3 sequences, 3% to 4.5% of them present only once. Specimen: PBMCs. These receptors were collected from a woman between 18 and 29 years old with multiple sclerosis.

This clonotype was detected many times. This chain connects TRBV7-8 to TRBJ2-3; 8 bases fit TRBD2. The trim removed 2 bases at V and 0 bases at J, leaving 7 bases unmatched. CDR1 SGHVS and CDR2 FQNEAQ come from the germline V gene. The CDR3 consists of 17 residues. CDR3 region: CASSLITSGYSTDTQYF. The CDR3 DNA follows: TGTGCCAGCAGCTTAATAACTAGCGGTTATAGCACAGATACGCAGTATTTT.

This clonotype was counted ten times or more. This chain uses TRBV5-1 with TRBJ1-1, with D unclear. The V and J ends lost 1 base and 1 base respectively, with 5 bases between them. CDR3 length: 13 residues. Germline-derived CDR1 and CDR2 are SGHRS and YFSETQ. The CDR3 DNA is TGCGCCAGCAGCTTGAACCAGAACACTGAAGCTTTCTTT. Translated, it gives CASSLNQNTEAFF.